Listed here are 7 T cell receptor beta chains from one sample, sequenced in a study of T-cell reconstitution after alpha-beta-depleted transplantation in children. Researchers prepared the TCRbeta library using unique molecular identifiers, the study reports. TCRdb fed the PCR reads into MiXCR, producing one record per CDR3 protein. The top ten hold around a third of the sample, which has approximately 500,000 distinct CDR3 sequences, over 25% seen once. This specimen consisted of PBMCs, obtained before TCRalphabeta/CD19-depleted stem cell transplant. These receptors were obtained from a boy in the first two years of life with Wiskott-Aldrich syndrome, due to receive a stem cell transplant.

This clonotype occurred a few times. V is TRBV5-1 and J is TRBJ1-1, with D unclear. The CDR3 is 14 residues long. Looked up from germline, CDR1 is SGHRS and CDR2 is YFSETQ. Trimming shortened V by 0 bases and J by 1 base, and 7 bases separated the two germline ends. The CDR3 nucleotides are TGCGCCAGCAGCTTGGAATCTCGGAACACTGAAGCTTTCTTT. This sequence encodes CASSLESRNTEAFF. The complete variable domain, with remaining parts taken from reference TRBV5-1 and TRBJ1-1, reads KAGVTQTPRYLIKTRGQQVTLSCSPISGHRSVSWYQQTPGQGLQFLFEYFSETQRNKGNFPGRFSGRQFSNSRSEMNVSTLELGDSALYLCASSLESRNTEAFFGQGTRLTVV.

The rearrangement joins TRBV5-1 to TRBJ2-2; 8 bases are shared with TRBD2. The V segment lost 2 bases and the J segment 0 bases; nucleotides outside the gene matches: 6. The CDR3 runs 17 residues. The germline V gene encodes CDR1 SGHRS and CDR2 YFSETQ. CDR3 DNA: TGCGCCAGCAGCTTTTTAGCGGGAACCCCGAACACCGGGGAGCTGTTTTTT. Its translation is CASSFLAGTPNTGELFF.

This clonotype was observed a handful of times. The CDR3 DNA reads as TGTGCCAACTTTAACGCTGAAGCTTTCTTT. Protein sequence: CANFNAEAFF. V is TRBV7-7 and J is TRBJ1-1; D ambiguous. V lost 10 bases to trimming and J lost 6 bases, with 9 bases between them. Germline values: CDR1 SSHAT, CDR2 FNYEAQ (reference sequence). The CDR3 loop spans 10 amino acids.

This clonotype turned up a few times. The chain joins TRBV6-6 to TRBJ1-2; weak D call: TRBD1 (6 bases). Trimming cost V 5 bases and J 7 bases, with 14 bases left between them. This CDR3 comprises 13 residues. Germline CDR1 and CDR2: MNHNY and SVGAGI (reference sequence). This CDR3 reads CASSVGGALGYTF. In DNA form, the CDR3 reads TGTGCCAGCAGTGTGGGGGGGGCGCTTGGCTACACCTTC.

This clonotype was seen only a few times. The CDR3 reads CASSFVGSYEQYF. The CDR3 DNA reads TGTGCCAGCAGTTTTGTCGGCAGCTACGAGCAGTACTTC. This chain joins TRBV27 and TRBJ2-7; D uncertain. CDR3 length equals 13 residues. The V gene's germline CDR1 is MNHEY and CDR2 SMNVEV (reference sequence). V was cut by 3 bases and J by 3 bases, with 9 bases left in between.

The chain couples TRBV29-1 to TRBJ2-1; D may correspond to TRBD1 or TRBD2 (5 bases each). V gave up 3 bases and J gave up 0 bases, with 15 bases separating them. Germline V lookup: CDR1 SQVTM, CDR2 ANQGSEA. This CDR3 comprises 16 residues. The CDR3 coding sequence is TGCAGCGTTGAGGGGCCGGGGTTTCTCTCCTACAATGAGCAGTTCTTC. Translated, it gives CSVEGPGFLSYNEQFF.

The V and J genes are TRBV6-1 and TRBJ2-7; 9 positions match TRBD1. The CDR3 contains 13 residues. Germline trimming cut 6 bases from V and 5 bases from J; bases unmatched to any gene: 5. Per germline, CDR1 MNHNS and CDR2 SASEGT. The CDR3 here is CASSRDRVHEQYF. The CDR3 bases are TGTGCCAGCAGCCGGGACAGGGTCCACGAGCAGTACTTC.